This T cell receptor beta chain was identified during a study of glioma-infiltrating T cells. CDR1 is SQVTM and CDR2 is ANQGSEA in the germline V gene. V lost 6 bases to trimming and J lost 2 bases; unmatched junction nucleotides: 6. This CDR3 spans 13 amino acids. This clonotype was counted at least ten times. The iRepertoire nested amplicon-rescue multiplex PCR amplified TCR alpha and beta CDR3s from RNA. MiXCR was run by TCRdb on the multiplex PCR reads, yielding one entry per CDR3 protein. The table includes some 100,000 distinct CDR3 sequences, around 25% detected once. This chain joins TRBV29-1 and TRBJ2-7, with 8 bases lining up with TRBD2. The receptor's source is a human donor with low-grade glioma or glioblastoma, undergoing nonglioma brain surgery, or in good health (not recorded which). Specimen: glioma tissue, nonneoplastic brain tissue, or PBMCs (not recorded which). In nucleotides, the CDR3 is TGCAGCGTGGCTAGCGGGTCAACCTACGAGCAGTACTTC. Its protein product is CSVASGSTYEQYF.